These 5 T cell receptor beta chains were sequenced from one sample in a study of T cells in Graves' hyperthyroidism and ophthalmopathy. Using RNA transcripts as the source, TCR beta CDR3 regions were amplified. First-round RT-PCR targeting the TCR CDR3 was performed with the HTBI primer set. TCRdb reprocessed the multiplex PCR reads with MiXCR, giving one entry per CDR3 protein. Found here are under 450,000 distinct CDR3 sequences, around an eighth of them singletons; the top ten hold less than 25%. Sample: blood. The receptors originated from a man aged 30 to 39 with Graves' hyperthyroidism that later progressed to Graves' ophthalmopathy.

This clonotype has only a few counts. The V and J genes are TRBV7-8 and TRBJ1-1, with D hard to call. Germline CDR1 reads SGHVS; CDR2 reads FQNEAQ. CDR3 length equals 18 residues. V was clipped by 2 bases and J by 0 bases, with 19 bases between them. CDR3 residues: CASSLRYGYATVNTEAFF. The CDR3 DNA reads TGTGCCAGCAGCTTACGATACGGATACGCTACTGTGAACACTGAAGCTTTCTTT.

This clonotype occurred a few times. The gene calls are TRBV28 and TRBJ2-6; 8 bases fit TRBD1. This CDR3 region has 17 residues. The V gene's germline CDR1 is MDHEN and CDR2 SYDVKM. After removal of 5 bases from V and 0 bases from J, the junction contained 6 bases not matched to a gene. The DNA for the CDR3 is TGTGCCAGCAGTCGAGGGACAGGCCTCTCTGGGGCCAACGTCCTGACTTTC. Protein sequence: CASSRGTGLSGANVLTF.

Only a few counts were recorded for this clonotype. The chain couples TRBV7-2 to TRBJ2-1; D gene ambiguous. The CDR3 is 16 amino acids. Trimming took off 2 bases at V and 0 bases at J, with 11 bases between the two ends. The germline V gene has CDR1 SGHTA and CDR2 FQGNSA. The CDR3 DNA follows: TGTGCCAGCAGCTTATCGGGTCAAAGCTCCTACAATGAGCAGTTCTTC. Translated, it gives CASSLSGQSSYNEQFF.

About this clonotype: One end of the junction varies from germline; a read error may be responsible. The CDR3 DNA follows: TGTGCTAGCAGCTTGACTGAGAACACCGGGGAGCTGTTTTTT. It codes for CASSLTENTGELFF. This chain links TRBV7-7 with TRBJ2-2; D remains unclear. The CDR3 loop spans 14 amino acids. Germline-derived CDR1 and CDR2 are SSHAT and FNYEAQ (reference sequence). Full variable domain (rest looked up from reference TRBV7-7 and TRBJ2-2): GAGVSQSPRYKVTKRGQDVTLRCDPISSHATLYWYQQALGQGPEFLTYFNYEAQPDKSGLPSDRFSAERPEGSISTLTIQRTEQRDSAMYRCASSLTENTGELFFGEGSRLTVL.

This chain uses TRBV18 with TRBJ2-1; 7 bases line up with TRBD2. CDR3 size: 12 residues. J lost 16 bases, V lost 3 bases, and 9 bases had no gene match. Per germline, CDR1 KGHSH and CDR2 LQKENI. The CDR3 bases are TGTGCCAGCTCACCGGGGAGGGCAGGGCCCTTCTTC. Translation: CASSPGRAGPFF.